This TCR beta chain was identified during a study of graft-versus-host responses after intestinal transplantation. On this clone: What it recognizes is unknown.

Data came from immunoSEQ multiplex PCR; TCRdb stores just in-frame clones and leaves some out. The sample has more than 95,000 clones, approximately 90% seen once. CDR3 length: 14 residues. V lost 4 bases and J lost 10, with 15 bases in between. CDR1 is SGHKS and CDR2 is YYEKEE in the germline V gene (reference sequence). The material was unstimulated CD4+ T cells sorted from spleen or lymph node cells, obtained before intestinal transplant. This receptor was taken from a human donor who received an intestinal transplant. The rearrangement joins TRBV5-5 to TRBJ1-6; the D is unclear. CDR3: CASSPDQVKSPLHF. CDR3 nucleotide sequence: TGTGCCAGCAGCCCCGACCAGGTTAAGTCACCCCTCCACTTT.